This T cell receptor beta chain stems from a study of blood T cell repertoires in COVID-19. Study at large: From the United States, Italy and Spain came samples of acute and convalescent COVID-19. The analysed material was cDNA or gDNA that came from T cells, B-cell-depleted T cells, or PBMCs.

V lost 7 bases to trimming and J lost 3 bases; unmatched junction nucleotides: 9. The CDR3 spans 14 residues. The germline gives CDR1 SQVTM, CDR2 ANQGSEA. Original data processing: Estimation of nucleated cell counts relied on the amplification of reference gene primers. TCRdb keeps only in-frame clones here, not all; method: immunoSEQ multiplex PCR. For V, J and clone size, that table is used; D and trimming come from the DNA. The table includes some 14,000 clones, nearly 90% detected once. The sequenced material came from peripheral blood. The V call is TRBV29-1, the J call TRBJ1-1; 9 bases are a match to TRBD1. This clonotype was obtained from a human donor with active COVID-19. The donor label of this sample is uncertain. The CDR3: CSAAGDRVYTEAFF. The CDR3 DNA sequence: TGCAGCGCTGCAGGGGACAGGGTCTACACTGAAGCTTTCTTT.